Presented here are 18 T cell receptor beta chains from one specimen sequenced in a study of T cell clonality in common variable immunodeficiency. The method was immunoSEQ multiplex PCR; TCRdb's version includes in-frame clones alone and lacks a portion of them. The sample is made up of about 55,000 clones, none counted only once. The sample taken for sequencing was peripheral blood mononuclear cells. These receptors originate from a person between 18 and 75 years old in good health.

This clone was seen ten or more times. The read comes to an end 3 residues before the CDR3 does, leaving the germline J gene to fill in the end. The rearrangement uses TRBV2 and TRBJ2-1; D is unresolved. Per germline, CDR1 SNHLY and CDR2 FYNNEI. V lost 4 bases and J lost 8, with 18 bases in between. The CDR3 spans 15 residues. The DNA read from the CDR3 is TGTGCCAGCAGTGGAACGTTGAACCTTGAGGATGAG. Protein: CASSGTLNLEDE. The entire CDR3 is CASSGTLNLEDEQFF.

With respect to this clone: Read sequence stops 3 residues before the CDR3 end, and the germline J gene provides the missing end. The chain joins TRBV30 to TRBJ2-4, with 9 positions matching TRBD1. This CDR3 region has 12 residues. The germline V gene has CDR1 GTSNPN and CDR2 SVGIG (reference sequence). CDR3 DNA, as far as it was read: TGTGCCGGGACAGGGTTTAACTATGGT. Its protein product is CAGTGFNYG. The CDR3 as a whole reads CAGTGFNYGQYF. The full variable domain, with the rest looked up from reference TRBV30 and TRBJ2-4, is SQTIHQWPATLVQPVGSPLSLECTVEGTSNPNLYWYRQAAGRGLQLLFYSVGIGQISSEVPQNLSASRPQDRQFILSSKKLLLSDSGFYLCAGTGFNYGQYFGAGTRLSVL.

This clone has at least ten counts. From the germline J gene comes the end of the CDR3, since the read stops 3 residues before it. V usage is TRBV2 and J usage is TRBJ1-6; no firm D call. From germline, CDR1 is SNHLY and CDR2 FYNNEI. V lost 7 bases to trimming and J lost 8 bases, with 9 bases between them. This CDR3 contains 12 residues. The sequenced part of the CDR3 DNA is TGTGCCAGCATAAATCTCTATTCACCC. Amino acid sequence: CASINLYSP. The whole CDR3 is CASINLYSPLHF.

This clone was picked up many times. The missing CDR3 end, 3 residues past where the read stops, is filled in from the germline J gene. The genes are TRBV3-1 (or the pseudogene TRBV3-2) and TRBJ2-1, with TRBD2 matching 7 bases. The CDR3 contains 14 residues. Germline CDR1 reads LGHDT; CDR2 reads YNNKEL (reference sequence). V dropped 2 bases and J dropped 8; count of bases not matched to a gene: 6. The sequenced CDR3 bases are TGTGCCAGCAGCCAAAGCGGGACTCCCCATGAG. Translation gives CASSQSGTPHE. The entire CDR3 protein is CASSQSGTPHEQFF.

Details on this clone: With the read ending 3 residues before the CDR3 end, the germline J gene is used to fill in that end. V is TRBV18 and J is TRBJ2-4; TRBD1 might be the D (7 bases). Germline V lookup: CDR1 KGHSH, CDR2 LQKENI. The CDR3 contains 15 residues. The sequenced part of the CDR3 DNA is TGTGCCAGCTCACCAAGTGGAGGGACAGACTATGGT. Its translation is CASSPSGGTDYG. The whole CDR3 sequence reads CASSPSGGTDYGQYF.

This clone was seen at least ten times. The read ends 3 residues early relative to the CDR3; the germline J gene fills the gap. This chain uses TRBV7-1 with TRBJ2-5; TRBD1 is a possible D gene (6 bases). TRBV7-1 is labeled an ORF, and its function is uncertain. This CDR3 spans 16 amino acids. V lost 2 bases to trimming and J lost 7 bases, with 20 bases between them. CDR3 loop: CASSSRTVGSKGTQYF. CDR3 DNA, as far as it was read: TGTGCCAGCAGCTCACGGACAGTCGGCTCTAAGGGGACC.

This clone occurred a few times. The sequence runs out 3 residues before the end of the CDR3; the remainder is reconstructed from the germline J gene. V and J are TRBV19 and TRBJ1-1, with D unresolved. The CDR3 extends over 14 amino acids. The germline V and J ends were trimmed by 7 bases and 1 base, with 13 bases remaining between them. CDR1 and CDR2 from the germline V gene are LNHDA and SQIVND (reference sequence). This CDR3 reads CASTARSGNTEAFF. CDR3 bases read: TGTGCCAGTACCGCGAGATCTGGGAACACTGAA. Using reference TRBV19 and TRBJ1-1 for the parts outside the CDR3, the full variable domain is DGGITQSPKYLFRKEGQNVTLSCEQNLNHDAMYWYRQDPGQGLRLIYYSQIVNDFQKGDIAEGYSVSREKKESFPLTVTSAQKNPTAFYLCASTARSGNTEAFFGQGTRLTVV.

The sample holds many counts of this clone. The read comes to an end 3 residues before the CDR3 does, leaving the germline J gene to fill in the end. V is TRBV6-2 or TRBV6-3 and J is TRBJ2-5; D call uncertain. V was trimmed by 5 bases and J by 0 bases, leaving 16 bases between them. CDR3 length: 16 residues. Germline V CDR1 and CDR2: MNHEY, SVGEGT. The CDR3 sequence is CASSNGLGEYQETQYF. CDR3 DNA (partial): TGTGCCAGCAGTAACGGGTTAGGAGAGTACCAAGAGACC.

About this clone itself: The DNA ends 3 residues before the CDR3 does, and the rest of the CDR3 is filled in from the germline J gene. This chain connects TRBV25-1 to TRBJ1-2; 9 positions match TRBD1. Looked up from germline, CDR1 is MGHDK and CDR2 is SYGVNS. The CDR3 contains 19 residues. The sequenced part of the CDR3 DNA is TGTGCCAGCAGTGAACTGGACAGGGGAGCCCCGACGTATTTGAAGGGC. It yields the protein CASSELDRGAPTYLKG. The complete CDR3 reads CASSELDRGAPTYLKGYTF.

This clone showed up many times. The DNA ends 3 residues before the CDR3 does, and the rest of the CDR3 is filled in from the germline J gene. The gene calls are TRBV19 and TRBJ2-1; no reliable D call. The CDR3 is made up of 12 amino acids. Per the germline V gene, CDR1 is LNHDA and CDR2 is SQIVND (reference sequence). With 3 bases removed from V and 6 bases from J, the gap between germline ends came to 6 bases. This CDR3 is CASSIYSNEQFF. The CDR3 bases that were read are TGTGCCAGTAGTATCTACAGCAATGAG.

This clone was observed a handful of times. The CDR3 spells CASSATGGSEKLFF. The CDR3 DNA, read in part, is TGTGCCAGCAGTGCAACAGGTGGATCGGAAAAG. The chain employs TRBV6-2 or TRBV6-3 and TRBJ2-2; D perhaps matches TRBD1 (5 bases). The read stops 3 residues short of the end of the CDR3; the missing end is completed from the germline J gene. The CDR3 runs 14 residues. Germline assignment: CDR1 MNHEY and CDR2 SVGEGT.

This clone was seen repeatedly, ten times or more. It may be a read error: a sequence one base away is much more abundant. The CDR3 loop is CSASWGAAGVRSDTQYF. The covered CDR3 bases are TGCAGTGCTAGCTGGGGAGCGGCGGGAGTCCGGTCAGATACG. V gene TRBV20-1 combines with J gene TRBJ2-3; TRBD2 matches 7 bases. Read sequence stops 3 residues before the CDR3 end, and the germline J gene provides the missing end. Germline assignment: CDR1 DFQATT and CDR2 SNEGSKA (reference sequence). CDR3 length: 17 residues. Losses at the gene ends were 3 bases for V and 4 bases for J; bases not matched to a gene: 16.

This clone was picked up many times. The read halts 3 residues ahead of the CDR3 end, with the missing end drawn from the germline J gene. The chain is built from TRBV5-4 and TRBJ1-2; 12 bases agree with TRBD1. V was clipped by 5 bases and J by 7 bases; unmatched bases: 6. The germline V gene encodes CDR1 SGHNT and CDR2 YYREEE (reference sequence). There are 14 residues in the CDR3. The CDR3 reads CASRQGTGGFGYTF. CDR3 DNA, as far as it was read: TGTGCCAGCAGACAGGGGACAGGGGGCTTTGGC.

This clone was found many times. The observed sequence ends 3 residues before the CDR3 terminus, with the missing tail filled in from the germline J gene. The rearrangement joins TRBV12-5 to TRBJ2-3; TRBD2 agrees at 8 bases. The CDR3 runs 15 residues. The ends lost 3 bases at V and 4 bases at J; junction bases unmatched: 6. CDR1 and CDR2 from the germline V gene are LGHNT and FRNRAP. The CDR3 here is CASGLGAGVSDTQYF. The sequenced CDR3 bases are TGTGCTAGTGGTTTAGGAGCGGGAGTCTCAGATACG.

This clone has ten or more counts. The DNA ends 3 residues before the CDR3 does, and the rest of the CDR3 is filled in from the germline J gene. The V gene is TRBV2, the J gene TRBJ2-3, with 9 bases aligning to TRBD2. The trim removed 1 base at V and 3 bases at J, leaving 2 bases unmatched. There are 15 residues in the CDR3. Germline CDR1 reads SNHLY; CDR2 reads FYNNEI. CDR3 sequence: CASSEELAGTDTQYF. The CDR3 DNA, read in part, is TGTGCCAGCAGTGAAGAGCTAGCGGGAACAGATACG.

This clone was counted at least ten times. The read ends 3 residues shy of where the CDR3 ends; the end is completed using the germline J gene. The chain combines TRBV19 with TRBJ1-2; D is perhaps TRBD1 (5 bases). V dropped 8 bases and J dropped 6 bases, with 22 bases sitting between them. The CDR3 has 15 amino acids. Per germline, CDR1 LNHDA and CDR2 SQIVND (reference sequence). CDR3 in amino acids: CASSDQGKLPDGYTF. The covered CDR3 bases are TGTGCCAGTTCCGACCAGGGTAAATTACCTGATGGC.

This clone occurred many times. The CDR3 goes on 3 residues after the read ends, and that part is filled in from the germline J gene. This chain joins TRBV30 and TRBJ2-7; a possible D gene is TRBD1 (5 bases). V lost 0 bases and J lost 3, with 12 bases in between. CDR3 length equals 14 residues. Germline CDR1 GTSNPN, CDR2 SVGIG (reference sequence). CDR3 loop: CAWSVGQGDYEQYF. CDR3 DNA (partial): TGTGCCTGGAGTGTAGGGCAGGGTGACTACGAG.

This clone was counted only a few times. With the read ending 3 residues before the CDR3 end, the germline J gene is used to fill in that end. J is TRBJ2-5 and V is TRBV7-3; 8 bases align to TRBD2. This CDR3 region has 18 residues. Germline lookup yields CDR1 SGHTA and CDR2 FQGTGA. CDR3 amino acids: CASSLMPSAGASTDTQYF. The DNA read from the CDR3 is TGTGCCAGCAGCTTAATGCCCTCAGCGGGGGCTAGCACAGATACC.